Described below is a single T cell receptor beta chain sequence and its context. This clone has a single count. Its antigen has not been determined. The sample holds no much larger clone one base away, and base qualities are not on file. This specimen belongs to a study of OX40 agonist ivuxolimab in advanced cancers. Looking at the study overall: Ivuxolimab was a fully human IgG2 agonistic monoclonal antibody targeting the costimulatory receptor OX40 (CD134). Intravenous ivuxolimab was administered to patients every 2 weeks at six dose levels: 0.01, 0.1, 0.3, 1.5, 3 and 10 mg/kg. Prior anti-PD-1, anti-PD-L1 or anti-CTLA-4 therapy was permitted, and approximately 39% of dose-escalation patients had received checkpoint inhibitors. The paper covers the monotherapy dose-escalation part of the phase I ivuxolimab trial, which included N ≈ 54 patients. Of the approximately 50 patients in dose escalation, approximately 20 had hepatocellular carcinoma, roughly 15 had melanoma, 9 had renal cell carcinoma and 9 had head and neck cancer. A male proportion of 82.7% and a mean age of approximately 61 years, ranging from roughly 23 to 80, were recorded for the dose-escalation cohort. Three dose-escalation patients achieved partial responses, one with hepatocellular carcinoma and two with cutaneous melanoma. Peripheral TCRbeta sequencing was intended to test whether TCR sequence diversity was altered and clonal T-cell expansion was caused by ivuxolimab. What the study reported, not specific to this receptor: Low levels of normalized T-cell clonal expansion were also seen in some nonresponding patients. In partial responders in the 0.1-3.0 mg/kg groups, normalized peripheral clonal expansion was found to be among the lowest, especially among CD8+ T cells. At doses of 0.1 to 3.0 mg/kg, clonal expansion of both CD4+ and CD8+ blood T cells was observed from baseline to week 6. Which antigens the clonally expanded peripheral T cells were specific for was not determined. After ivuxolimab, expanded clones were on average more numerous among CD8+ T cells than among CD4+ T cells.

Genomic DNA was extracted from sorted cells for sequencing of the TCRbeta CDR3 region. The immunoSEQ Assay was used for sequencing of TCRbeta CDR3 regions. This is the immuneACCESS table as TCRdb keeps it, with only in-frame sequences that have V and J called. A part of the clones is gone; compared with another copy, unresolved V genes explain less than half, and the rest is unexplained. The sample table holds some 80,000 clones, of which nearly 90% were seen once. The top ten clones comprise less than 3% of the sample. The CDR1 and CDR2 encoded by the germline V gene are SGHDT and YYEEEE. Trimming removed 2 bases from V and 3 bases from J; the gene matches leave 8 bases unexplained. From the cysteine up to the phenylalanine, the CDR3 has a length of 16 residues. Just CDR3 DNA is preserved here, 48 bases in frame from base 1. The trial excluded patients who had a history of autoimmune disease or were on systemic immunosuppression. Peripheral blood for TCR sequencing was collected from all dose cohorts at baseline, on cycle 4 day 1, and on cycle 7 day 1. The samples were taken from a phase I, first-in-human, multicenter, open-label dose-escalation trial of ivuxolimab. Adults with locally advanced or metastatic melanoma, renal cell carcinoma, hepatocellular carcinoma or head and neck squamous cell carcinoma were enrolled in the trial. Before TCR sequencing, CD4+ T cells and CD8+ T cells were sorted from peripheral blood as separate populations.

Sequenced here: CD4+ or CD8+ T cells sorted from blood, sampled in a trial of the OX40 agonist ivuxolimab. This receptor was taken from an adult with an advanced solid tumor such as melanoma, head and neck, liver or kidney cancer. The sequence joins TRBV5-6 to TRBJ2-1; 7 nucleotides in the junction match TRBD1. The nucleotide sequence reads as follows: TGTGCCAGCAGCTTAGGGAGACAGGGATACTACAATGAGCAGTTCTTC. This translates into CASSLGRQGYYNEQFF.